The T cell receptor beta chain described here comes from a study of technical replicates of blood from four donors. The CDR3 is 14 residues long. J was trimmed by 8 bases and V by 3 bases; bases with no gene match: 4. CDR1 is SGHTA and CDR2 is FQGNSA in the germline V gene. The method was immunoSEQ multiplex PCR; TCRdb's version includes in-frame clones alone and lacks a portion of them. The sample carries about 73,000 clones, 93% recorded once. The TCR sequence derives from a human donor in good health. Specimen: T cells isolated from PBMCs. The V gene is TRBV7-2, the J gene TRBJ2-1, with 10 bases aligning to TRBD1. The CDR3 loop is CASSFPTGGYEQFF. The CDR3 DNA is TGTGCCAGCAGCTTCCCGACAGGGGGCTATGAGCAGTTCTTC.